The following is a T cell receptor beta chain sequence with its context. Its antigen is unidentified. Sequencing libraries for TCR beta were prepared with iRepertoire HTBI primers and Arm-PCR of CDR3 regions. TCRdb re-called the multiplex PCR reads with MiXCR, one entry per CDR3 protein. The sample comprises 500,000 to 700,000 distinct CDR3 sequences, about 16% of which are singletons, and under 20% rests with the top ten. Germline CDR1 reads SEHNR; CDR2 reads FQNEAQ (reference sequence). This CDR3 region has 11 residues. Trimming stripped 6 bases from V and 4 bases from J, with 6 bases between. As to time point: newly diagnosed GD, antithyroid drugs for less than 3 months. PBMC RNA was the source of the TCR library. This sample was included in a study of regulatory T cells in long-lasting Graves disease. Study-level information: New Graves' disease cases had less than 3 months of antithyroid drugs. Regarding the study as a whole: Accuracy may have suffered from the small sample size. Preferential use of TRBV28, TRBJ1-2 and TRBJ2-5 was seen in persistent disease. Among the persistent patients, fewer than 3,000 public clonotypes were shared, more than the 850 to 1,000 shared among new patients.

This sample also appeared in a second study, on T cells in Graves' hyperthyroidism and ophthalmopathy.

The sample in question was peripheral blood mononuclear cells (PBMCs), obtained at new diagnosis, from a patient treated with antithyroid drugs. This clonotype originated in a woman in her twenties or thirties with Graves disease. The J gene is TRBJ2-5, the V gene TRBV7-9; D remains ambiguous. CDR3 region: CASREIETQYF. DNA of the CDR3: TGTGCCAGCAGGGAAATAGAGACCCAGTACTTC.